Listed here are 24 T cell receptor beta chains from one sample, sequenced in a study of T cells after yellow fever vaccination (dated by TCRdb to about 2019). In light of the paper, this sample's treatment or condition label describes: live attenuated yellow fever vaccine strain. Libraries were constructed by 5' RACE. Instrument used: Illumina NovaSeq 6000. TCRdb applied fastp at Q25 and MiXCR to the public reads, then kept only in-frame beta chains. Every distinct CDR3 protein forms one entry, paired with its most common genes and DNA. This sample comprises some 300,000 distinct CDR3 sequences, approximately 10% of them detected only once. The ten most abundant clones make up about 3.7% of the sample. Specimen: CD4+ T cells sorted from PBMCs, collected 5 days after the yellow fever booster vaccination. These TCRs come from a man in his late teens or twenties who received the YFV17D yellow fever vaccine.

CDR3 in DNA: TGTGCCACCAGGGGACCGAACTCTGGGGCCAACGTCCTGACTTTC. Its translation is CATRGPNSGANVLTF. The V and J genes are TRBV24-1 and TRBJ2-6; D might be TRBD1 or TRBD2, each matching 5 bases. The V end was cut by 7 bases, the J end by 0 bases, with 9 bases between. Germline V gene data show CDR1 as KGHDR and CDR2 as SFDVKD. CDR3 size: 15 residues.

This clonotype appeared a few times. The genes are TRBV24-1 and TRBJ2-5, with D perhaps matching TRBD2 (6 bases). Germline V CDR1 and CDR2: KGHDR, SFDVKD. This CDR3 is 13 amino acids long. With 5 bases removed from V and 2 bases from J, the gap between germline ends came to 8 bases. The CDR3 DNA is TGTGCCACCAGTGCAGGAGGGCAAGAGACCCAGTACTTC. Encoded protein: CATSAGGQETQYF.

The chain couples TRBV6-2 or TRBV6-3 to TRBJ2-7, with unresolved D. The germline V gene has CDR1 MNHEY and CDR2 SVGEGT. The CDR3 contains 12 residues. V was pared by 2 bases and J by 4 bases, with 6 bases between. In DNA, the CDR3 is TGTGCCAGCAGTTACGGCAGATACGAGCAGTACGTC. Amino acids: CASSYGRYEQYV.

In this sample, this clonotype turned up many times. The rearrangement joins TRBV7-9 to TRBJ2-1; 13 bases line up with TRBD2. The ends lost 4 bases at V and 2 bases at J; junction bases unmatched: 5. This CDR3 is built from 17 residues. CDR1 is SEHNR, CDR2 FQNEAQ, per germline (reference sequence). The CDR3 DNA follows: TGTGCCAGCAGCTCCCCGACTAGCGGGGGGACCTACAATGAGCAGTTCTTC. Translation: CASSSPTSGGTYNEQFF. The complete variable domain, with remaining parts taken from reference TRBV7-9 and TRBJ2-1, reads DTGVSQNPRHKITKRGQNVTFRCDPISEHNRLYWYRQTLGQGPEFLTYFQNEAQLEKSRLLSDRFSAERPKGSFSTLEIQRTEQGDSAMYLCASSSPTSGGTYNEQFFGPGTRLTVL.

The CDR3 here is CASSWGQGSQPQHF. In nucleotides, the CDR3 is TGTGCCAGCAGCTGGGGACAGGGGAGTCAGCCCCAGCATTTT. The chain joins TRBV7-2 to TRBJ1-5; 10 nucleotides align to TRBD1. The CDR3 totals 14 residues. The germline V gene encodes CDR1 SGHTA and CDR2 FQGNSA. Trimming took 4 bases from V and 6 from J; bases not matched to a gene: 3.

This clonotype occurred many times. V and J are TRBV6-5 and TRBJ2-3, with TRBD2 matching 15 bases. With V trimmed by 6 bases and J by 1 base, 5 bases remained unmatched. CDR1 and CDR2 from the germline V gene are MNHEY and SVGAGI. The CDR3 has 17 amino acids. This CDR3 reads CASSRGTSGGRTDTQYF. The DNA for the CDR3 is TGTGCCAGCAGCCGCGGGACTAGCGGGGGGCGCACAGATACGCAGTATTTT.

The genes are TRBV6-6 and TRBJ2-2; possible D gene TRBD2, 6 bases. CDR3 length: 14 residues. V was cut by 2 bases and J by 5 bases, with 9 bases left in between. Germline V CDR1 and CDR2: MNHNY, SVGAGI (reference sequence). The CDR3 nucleotides read TGTGCCAGCAGTTACCCGGGGGTAACCGGGGAGCTGTTTTTT. Translation: CASSYPGVTGELFF.

V and J are TRBV14 and TRBJ1-1; tentative D call: TRBD1 (6 bases). This CDR3 has 16 residues. The ends were cut back, 1 base at V and 5 bases at J, with 17 bases in the middle. Germline CDR1 is SGHDN and CDR2 is FVKESK. The CDR3 reads CASSQGFRGKRTEAFF. CDR3 bases: TGTGCCAGCAGCCAAGGATTCAGGGGAAAGAGGACTGAAGCTTTCTTT.

Many counts were recorded for this clonotype. V gene TRBV25-1 combines with J gene TRBJ2-3, with TRBD2 matching 8 bases. This CDR3 is built from 15 residues. V lost 5 bases to trimming and J lost 2 bases; unmatched junction nucleotides: 6. Germline CDR1 and CDR2: MGHDK and SYGVNS. The CDR3 DNA sequence: TGTGCCAGCAGTCTGGCGGGGGGAACCACAGATACGCAGTATTTT. It yields the protein CASSLAGGTTDTQYF.

Written as DNA, the CDR3 is TGTGCCACCCGGACTAGCGGGGGGGGAACAGATACGCAGTATTTT. Residues: CATRTSGGGTDTQYF. The chain is built from TRBV10-3 and TRBJ2-3, with 15 bases that match TRBD2. The germline CDR1 and CDR2 sequences are ENHRY and SYGVKD. The CDR3 extends over 15 amino acids. J gave up 3 bases and V 10 bases, and 5 bases lay outside the gene matches.

This clonotype was observed at least ten times. The genes are TRBV7-9 and TRBJ2-2; possible D gene TRBD1, 5 bases. The CDR3 runs 14 residues. Germline V lookup: CDR1 SEHNR, CDR2 FQNEAQ (reference sequence). Deletions cut 8 bases from V and 2 bases from J, with 12 bases between. CDR3: CASFPDSNTGELFF. The CDR3 DNA reads as TGTGCCAGCTTCCCAGACAGTAACACCGGGGAGCTGTTTTTT.

This clonotype was detected only a few times. The V gene is TRBV7-9, the J gene TRBJ2-3; TRBD1 might be the D (6 bases). Trimming took 2 bases from V and 6 from J, leaving 12 bases between them. This CDR3 has 14 amino acids. Germline V gene lookup returns CDR1 SEHNR and CDR2 FQNEAQ (reference sequence). CDR3 residues: CASSLMGQSDTQYF. The CDR3 DNA is TGTGCCAGCAGCTTAATGGGACAATCCGATACGCAGTATTTT.

This clonotype was counted a few times. The chain employs TRBV5-5 and TRBJ2-2, with D possibly being TRBD1 or TRBD2 (5 bases each). This CDR3 comprises 15 residues. The V gene lost 4 bases and the J gene lost 2 bases, with 12 bases spanning the gap. Germline loops: CDR1 SGHKS, CDR2 YYEKEE (reference sequence). CDR3 residues: CASSRGTANTGELFF. The CDR3 region has the DNA TGTGCCAGCAGCAGAGGGACGGCTAACACCGGGGAGCTGTTTTTT.

V and J are TRBV5-1 and TRBJ2-3; D is uncertain. The ends were cut back, 0 bases at V and 10 bases at J, with 15 bases in the middle. The CDR3 sequence is 14 residues long. Germline assignment: CDR1 SGHRS and CDR2 YFSETQ. The CDR3 sequence: CASSLARFEISQYF. Written as DNA, the CDR3 is TGCGCCAGCAGCTTGGCCCGTTTTGAAATCTCGCAGTATTTT.

The rearrangement uses TRBV11-2 and TRBJ2-7; D is possibly TRBD1 or TRBD2 (5 bases each). Trimming shortened V by 6 bases and J by 3 bases, and 18 bases separated the two germline ends. Germline assignment: CDR1 SGHAT and CDR2 FQNNGV. This CDR3 region has 15 residues. Here the CDR3 reads CASRAPGRRSYEQYF. Here the CDR3 DNA reads TGTGCCAGCAGGGCACCGGGACGGAGGAGCTACGAGCAGTACTTC.

The gene calls are TRBV7-2 and TRBJ2-5; TRBD2 matches 8 bases. Losses at the gene ends were 0 bases for V and 2 bases for J; bases not matched to a gene: 11. Looked up from germline, CDR1 is SGHTA and CDR2 is FQGNSA. This CDR3 region has 18 residues. CDR3 DNA sequence: TGTGCCAGCAGCTTAGCCAGCGGGGTAGCGGGGACTCAAGAGACCCAGTACTTC. Its protein product is CASSLASGVAGTQETQYF.

This clonotype has a handful of counts. The chain has TRBV7-9 and TRBJ1-1; the D gene is possibly TRBD1 (6 bases). Trimming removed 5 bases at V and 3 bases at J, with 16 bases between. Germline CDR1 SEHNR, CDR2 FQNEAQ (reference sequence). This CDR3 is 15 amino acids long. The CDR3 region has the DNA TGTGCCAGCAGCCGACAGGAATTAAAGGACACTGAAGCTTTCTTT. This gives the protein CASSRQELKDTEAFF.

A few counts support this clonotype. The chain links TRBV3-1 to TRBJ2-5; 9 bases line up with TRBD2. CDR1 and CDR2 from the germline V gene are LGHDT and YNNKEL (reference sequence). Trimming removed 4 bases from V and 1 base from J; junction bases left unmatched: 7. The length of the CDR3 is 16 residues. In DNA, the CDR3 is TGTGCCAGCAGCCCCGGGTTAGCGGGGGCCCAAGAGACCCAGTACTTC. Amino acids: CASSPGLAGAQETQYF.

This clonotype was counted ten times or more. V gene TRBV5-1 combines with J gene TRBJ2-2; D possibly matches TRBD1 or TRBD2 (5 bases each). CDR1 is SGHRS and CDR2 is YFSETQ in the germline V gene. The V gene lost 3 bases and the J gene lost 0 bases, with 9 bases spanning the gap. This CDR3 is built from 15 residues. CDR3 amino acids: CASSSGTSNTGELFF. DNA of the CDR3: TGCGCCAGCAGCTCCGGGACCTCGAACACCGGGGAGCTGTTTTTT.

The chain couples TRBV7-2 to TRBJ2-1; tentatively, D is TRBD1 (6 bases). CDR3 length: 15 residues. Trimming took 7 bases from V and 2 from J, leaving 15 bases between them. Germline assignment: CDR1 SGHTA and CDR2 FQGNSA. The CDR3 protein is CASTEQGTTYNEQFF. The CDR3 DNA reads TGTGCCAGCACCGAACAGGGCACAACCTACAATGAGCAGTTCTTC. Looking up the rest from reference TRBV7-2 and TRBJ2-1 gives the full variable domain: GAGVSQSPSNKVTEKGKDVELRCDPISGHTALYWYRQSLGQGLEFLIYFQGNSAPDKSGLPSDRFSAERTGGSVSTLTIQRTQQEDSAVYLCASTEQGTTYNEQFFGPGTRLTVL.

This rearrangement joins TRBV18 to TRBJ1-6, with 8 bases that match TRBD1. V gave up 5 bases and J gave up 8 bases; unmatched junction bases: 5. Germline V CDR1 and CDR2: KGHSH, LQKENI. The CDR3 runs to 14 residues. The chain's CDR3 is CASSSGQGDSPLHF. CDR3 DNA sequence: TGTGCCAGCTCATCCGGACAGGGAGATTCACCCCTCCACTTT.

The chain carries TRBV2 and TRBJ1-2; D is undetermined. V was cut by 2 bases and J by 0 bases, with 10 bases left in between. Germline CDR1 SNHLY, CDR2 FYNNEI. CDR3 length: 15 amino acids. The CDR3 DNA reads as TGTGCCAGCAGTGAACGAGGGTCCCCTAACTATGGCTACACCTTC. As protein: CASSERGSPNYGYTF.

J is TRBJ2-1 and V is TRBV4-3, with D perhaps TRBD2 (7 bases). In germline, CDR1 is LGHNA, CDR2 YSLEER. V was pared by 1 base and J by 6 bases, with 13 bases between. The CDR3 covers 15 residues. Here the CDR3 DNA reads TGCGCCAGCAGCCAAGGGGGGGGCAGCCTCAATGAGCAGTTCTTC. Protein product: CASSQGGGSLNEQFF.

As for this clonotype: A read error is possible here, since a much larger clone lies one base away. The chain uses TRBV7-9 and TRBJ2-5; no clear D gene. The germline gives CDR1 SEHNR, CDR2 FQNEAQ (reference sequence). This CDR3 is built from 13 residues. Trimming took 7 bases from V and 5 from J, leaving 14 bases between them. The CDR3 DNA sequence: TGTGCCAGCAACCTGGCCCCACGGGAGACCCAGTACTTC. Translated, it gives CASNLAPRETQYF.